A few counts support the clone carrying this T cell receptor (beta chain). Trimming removed 4 bases from V and 7 bases from J; junction bases left unmatched: 11. This CDR3 contains 16 residues. This sample is drawn from a study of blood T cells in healthy people across ages. Alongside a J-beta primer mix, a sample-barcoded 5' primer served in a second PCR lasting about 6 to 12 cycles. A single record per CDR3 protein comes from TCRdb applying MiXCR to the 5' RACE reads. The repertoire has 550,000 to 600,000 distinct CDR3 sequences, around 48% of them found once; the top ten carry around 23%. The sequenced sample was blood. This receptor was obtained from a man of 80 years or more in good health. The chain combines TRBV12-3 or TRBV12-4 with TRBJ2-1; 9 positions match TRBD2. CDR3 in amino acids: CASSWTLAGVTNEQFF. DNA for the CDR3: TGTGCCAGCAGTTGGACCTTAGCGGGAGTAACGAATGAGCAGTTCTTC.